What follows is one TCR beta chain and its context. TCRdb's table, derived via immunoSEQ multiplex PCR, lists solely in-frame clones and lacks some. The data contain approximately 260,000 clones, around 90% of them seen just once; the ten biggest clones take up about 2.1%. V was shortened by 3 bases and J by 0 bases, with 13 bases between the two germline ends. CDR1 is MGHRA and CDR2 is YSYEKL in the germline V gene. The CDR3 is made up of 16 amino acids. Patients of the Seattle cohort, enrolled during active infection, were followed longitudinally. The data originate from a study of blood T cell repertoires in COVID-19. Turning to the study itself: The samples span acute and convalescent COVID-19 from the United States, Italy and Spain. Nucleic acid was either cDNA or gDNA, and it came from T cells, B-cell-depleted T cells, or PBMCs.

The sequenced sample consisted of peripheral blood. This TCR came from an older woman with COVID-19, enrolled during active disease. V usage is TRBV4-1 and J usage is TRBJ2-3; D ambiguous. The CDR3 DNA reads as TGCGCCAGCAGCCACCCTGCTCGGCGGAGCACAGATACGCAGTATTTT. Translation gives CASSHPARRSTDTQYF.